One sample yielded the 13 T cell receptor beta chains listed below, sequenced in a study of lymphopenia after photon versus proton radiotherapy. TCRdb's table, derived via immunoSEQ multiplex PCR, lists solely in-frame clones and lacks some. Of tens of thousands of clones listed, around 89% are singletons. The specimen was peripheral blood, collected from a patient treated with proton-based radiotherapy. The receptors derive from an elderly man with esophageal cancer.

A single count supports this clone. The chain recombines TRBV9 with TRBJ1-5, with a weak D call TRBD1 (6 bases). V lost 3 bases and J lost 4, with 20 bases in between. Germline V gene data show CDR1 as SGDLS and CDR2 as YYNGEE. The CDR3 extends over 17 amino acids. CDR3 sequence: CASSEAKNGTPNQPQHF. The CDR3 DNA sequence: TGTGCCAGCAGCGAGGCAAAAAACGGGACACCAAATCAGCCCCAGCATTTT.

This chain uses TRBV7-9 with TRBJ1-2; the D gene is possibly TRBD1 (5 bases). Deletions cut 0 bases from V and 3 bases from J, with 8 bases between. Germline CDR1 SEHNR, CDR2 FQNEAQ (reference sequence). The CDR3 covers 14 residues. The CDR3 loop is CASSLAQGYYGYTF. As DNA, the CDR3 is TGTGCCAGCAGCTTAGCGCAGGGTTACTATGGCTACACCTTC.

The V gene is TRBV9, the J gene TRBJ2-3; no clear D. V was clipped by 3 bases and J by 5 bases, with 7 bases between them. Germline CDR1 is SGDLS and CDR2 is YYNGEE. The CDR3 is 12 amino acids. CDR3 coding DNA: TGTGCCAGCAGCGAGCTCCAAGATACGCAGTATTTT. It codes for CASSELQDTQYF.

V gene TRBV7-9 combines with J gene TRBJ2-5, with TRBD1 matching 10 bases. After removal of 0 bases from V and 4 bases from J, the junction contained 5 bases not matched to a gene. This CDR3 has 16 residues. CDR1 SEHNR and CDR2 FQNEAQ come from the germline V gene (reference sequence). The CDR3 DNA follows: TGTGCCAGCAGCTTAGCGGGACAGGGGATAGGAGAGACCCAGTACTTC. It is translated as CASSLAGQGIGETQYF.

The rearrangement joins TRBV4-3 to TRBJ1-4; TRBD1 aligns across 8 bases. The junction had 10 bases not matched to a gene; V was cut back by 2 bases and J by 8 bases. Germline V gene sequence: CDR1 LGHNA, CDR2 YSLEER. The CDR3 runs to 16 residues. The CDR3: CASSQLFPGQAEKLFF. Here the CDR3 DNA reads TGCGCCAGCAGCCAATTATTCCCGGGACAGGCCGAAAAACTGTTTTTT.

The rearrangement links TRBV16 to TRBJ2-4, with D possibly being TRBD1 (6 bases). CDR1 is KGHSY, CDR2 FQNENV, per germline. The CDR3 extends over 13 amino acids. Trimming took off 2 bases at V and 14 bases at J, with 16 bases between the two ends. The CDR3 bases are TGTGCCAGCAGCCAAGCCAGACAGGCTGTGGAGTACTTC. Encoded protein: CASSQARQAVEYF. Full variable domain (rest looked up from reference TRBV16 and TRBJ2-4): GEEVAQTPKHLVRGEGQKAKLYCAPIKGHSYVFWYQQVLKNEFKFLISFQNENVFDETGMPKERFSAKCLPNSPCSLEIQATKLEDSAVYFCASSQARQAVEYFGAGTRLSVL.

The chain is built from TRBV7-9 and TRBJ2-1; 9 bases line up with TRBD1. CDR1 is SEHNR and CDR2 is FQNEAQ in the germline V gene (reference sequence). The CDR3 consists of 16 residues. Trimming took 5 bases from V and 14 from J; bases not matched to a gene: 19. The CDR3 coding sequence is TGTGCCAGCAGCCGCCCTGGGGACAGGGTGGCTAGGGGAGAGTTCTTC. Protein: CASSRPGDRVARGEFF. The full variable domain, its missing parts supplied by reference TRBV7-9 and TRBJ2-1, is DTGVSQNPRHKITKRGQNVTFRCDPISEHNRLYWYRQTLGQGPEFLTYFQNEAQLEKSRLLSDRFSAERPKGSFSTLEIQRTEQGDSAMYLCASSRPGDRVARGEFFGPGTRLTVL.

This chain links TRBV11-2 with TRBJ2-1, with 7 bases lining up with TRBD2. Germline values: CDR1 SGHAT, CDR2 FQNNGV. Unmatched junction bases numbered 5, after V lost 4 bases and J lost 2 bases. The CDR3 is 15 amino acids. This CDR3 is CASSSYSGAYNEQFF. CDR3 sequence (DNA): TGTGCCAGCAGCTCCTACAGCGGGGCCTACAATGAGCAGTTCTTC.

The rearrangement links TRBV25-1 to TRBJ1-4, with D perhaps TRBD1 (6 bases). CDR1 MGHDK and CDR2 SYGVNS come from the germline V gene. The CDR3 consists of 15 residues. V lost 6 bases and J lost 7, with 18 bases in between. The CDR3 sequence is CASSPFSVGAEKLFF. The CDR3 DNA reads TGTGCCAGCAGCCCCTTTTCAGTGGGGGCTGAAAAACTGTTTTTT.

The rearrangement joins TRBV6-5 to TRBJ1-6, with unresolved D. There are 14 residues in the CDR3. Trimming took 0 bases from V and 5 from J, leaving 5 bases between them. Germline V gene sequence: CDR1 MNHEY, CDR2 SVGAGI. CDR3: CASSYSFNNSPLHF. Here the CDR3 DNA reads TGTGCCAGCAGTTACTCATTCAATAATTCACCCCTCCACTTT.

The chain uses TRBV10-3 and TRBJ2-2; D gene uncertain. The ends were cut back, 3 bases at V and 6 bases at J, with 5 bases in the middle. CDR1 is ENHRY, CDR2 SYGVKD, per germline. This CDR3 comprises 12 residues. The CDR3 is CAISDGAGELFF. The DNA of the CDR3 is TGTGCCATCAGTGATGGAGCCGGGGAGCTGTTTTTT.

The rearrangement uses TRBV5-1 and TRBJ2-3, with TRBD2 identical over 15 bases. The CDR3 spans 21 residues. CDR1 and CDR2 (germline): SGHRS, YFSETQ. V lost 4 bases and J lost 1; bases outside the gene matches: 16. CDR3 loop: CASSPKTRTSGGARGTDTQYF. CDR3 nucleotide sequence: TGCGCCAGCAGCCCGAAGACCCGGACTAGCGGGGGGGCGCGGGGCACAGATACGCAGTATTTT. The entire variable domain, with the rest obtained from reference TRBV5-1 and TRBJ2-3, is as follows: KAGVTQTPRYLIKTRGQQVTLSCSPISGHRSVSWYQQTPGQGLQFLFEYFSETQRNKGNFPGRFSGRQFSNSRSEMNVSTLELGDSALYLCASSPKTRTSGGARGTDTQYFGPGTRLTVL.

This chain uses TRBV5-6 with TRBJ2-5, with TRBD2 as a possible D gene (6 bases). The CDR3 spans 17 residues. Deletions cut 1 base from V and 3 bases from J, with 19 bases between. The germline CDR1 and CDR2 sequences are SGHDT and YYEEEE. The CDR3 reads CASSLLGRLVAEETQYF. The CDR3, as DNA: TGTGCCAGCAGCTTGTTAGGCCGTCTTGTAGCGGAAGAGACCCAGTACTTC. Supplemented by reference TRBV5-6 and TRBJ2-5, the full variable domain reads DAGVTQSPTHLIKTRGQQVTLRCSPKSGHDTVSWYQQALGQGPQFIFQYYEEEERQRGNFPDRFSGHQFPNYSSELNVNALLLGDSALYLCASSLLGRLVAEETQYFGPGTRLLVL.